This T cell receptor beta chain was captured in a study of blood T cell repertoires in COVID-19. At the level of the study: In each case, the material was cDNA or gDNA derived from T cells, B-cell-depleted T cells, or PBMCs.

Germline lookup yields CDR1 SGHRS and CDR2 YFSETQ. The ends lost 4 bases at V and 1 base at J; junction bases unmatched: 4. The CDR3 runs 15 residues. As originally analysed: Reference gene primer amplification gave estimated nucleated cell counts. Clones were read by immunoSEQ multiplex PCR, and TCRdb kept only the in-frame ones, dropping some. For V, J and clone size, that table is used; D and trimming come from the DNA. The sample lists 35,000 to 55,000 clones, around 86% occurring once. Sequencing was performed on peripheral blood. V and J are TRBV5-1 and TRBJ1-3; 8 bases agree with TRBD1. The origin of this receptor is a human donor in a cohort sampled during active COVID-19. This CDR3 is CASSTQGVSGNTIYF. The CDR3 bases are TGCGCCAGCAGCACACAGGGGGTATCTGGAAACACCATATATTTT. Using reference TRBV5-1 and TRBJ1-3 for the parts outside the CDR3, the full variable domain is KAGVTQTPRYLIKTRGQQVTLSCSPISGHRSVSWYQQTPGQGLQFLFEYFSETQRNKGNFPGRFSGRQFSNSRSEMNVSTLELGDSALYLCASSTQGVSGNTIYFGEGSWLTVV.